Below, 15 T cell receptor beta chains from the same sample are listed, as sequenced in a study of PD-1 blockade in classical Hodgkin lymphoma. Relapse after autologous stem cell transplantation occurred in every patient, and brentuximab vedotin exposure varied. Method: immunoSEQ multiplex PCR; TCRdb's copy keeps in-frame clones and lacks some. This sample has just over 35,000 clones; 69% occur once, and the top ten carry roughly 15%. This specimen consisted of peripheral blood mononuclear cells (PBMCs), obtained before the second cycle of nivolumab. These receptors all come from a human donor with classical Hodgkin lymphoma.

V gene TRBV25-1 combines with J gene TRBJ2-5; D not certain. The CDR3 contains 15 residues. Looked up from germline, CDR1 is MGHDK and CDR2 is SYGVNS. V dropped 3 bases and J dropped 4 bases, with 15 bases sitting between them. CDR3 residues: CASSEFGGSLETQYF. CDR3 sequence (DNA): TGTGCCAGCAGTGAGTTCGGTGGAAGTCTAGAGACCCAGTACTTC. The entire variable domain, with the rest obtained from reference TRBV25-1 and TRBJ2-5, is as follows: EADIYQTPRYLVIGTGKKITLECSQTMGHDKMYWYQQDPGMELHLIHYSYGVNSTEKGDLSSESTVSRIRTEHFPLTLESARPSHTSQYLCASSEFGGSLETQYFGPGTRLLVL.

This sequence joins TRBV18 and TRBJ1-4, with D hard to call. Germline V gene data show CDR1 as KGHSH and CDR2 as LQKENI. The CDR3 length is 13 residues. V was trimmed by 5 bases and J by 5 bases, leaving 9 bases between them. CDR3 in DNA: TGTGCCAGCTCAGGGCAGCGCAATGAAAAACTGTTTTTT. Translation: CASSGQRNEKLFF.

This sequence joins TRBV18 and TRBJ1-5; D is undetermined. This CDR3 spans 15 amino acids. V lost 5 bases, J lost 4 bases, and 15 bases lay in between. The germline V gene has CDR1 KGHSH and CDR2 LQKENI. DNA of the CDR3: TGTGCCAGCTCAGCCGGGATCCCTGGGAATCAGCCCCAGCATTTT. It codes for CASSAGIPGNQPQHF.

Relative to its sample, this clone is medium-sized. The chain has TRBV5-1 and TRBJ1-5; TRBD1 might be the D (6 bases). Trimming removed 3 bases from V and 4 bases from J, with 11 bases in between. In germline, CDR1 is SGHRS, CDR2 YFSETQ. CDR3 length: 14 residues. CDR3 nucleotide sequence: TGCGCCAGCAGCTGGGGTACAGGGAATCAGCCCCAGCATTTT. Amino acid sequence: CASSWGTGNQPQHF.

This rearrangement joins TRBV7-6 to TRBJ2-2, with 12 positions matching TRBD2. CDR1 SGHVS and CDR2 FNYEAQ come from the germline V gene. The CDR3 runs 16 residues. Trimming cost V 1 base and J 3 bases; bases outside gene matches: 0. As DNA, the CDR3 is TGTGCCAGCAGCTTAGGACTAGCGGGAGACACCGGGGAGCTGTTTTTT. It is translated as CASSLGLAGDTGELFF.

V is TRBV5-4 and J is TRBJ1-3; D not resolved. The V and J ends lost 3 bases and 0 bases respectively, with 10 bases between them. From germline, CDR1 is SGHNT and CDR2 YYREEE (reference sequence). This CDR3 has 15 residues. The CDR3 DNA follows: TGTGCCAGCAGCTCCGCAGGATTCTCTGGAAACACCATATATTTT. Protein product: CASSSAGFSGNTIYF. The variable domain in full, with the rest retrieved from reference TRBV5-4 and TRBJ1-3, is ETGVTQSPTHLIKTRGQQVTLRCSSQSGHNTVSWYQQALGQGPQFIFQYYREEENGRGNFPPRFSGLQFPNYSSELNVNALELDDSALYLCASSSAGFSGNTIYFGEGSWLTVV.

The chain carries TRBV27 and TRBJ1-1; D call uncertain. Germline V lookup: CDR1 MNHEY, CDR2 SMNVEV (reference sequence). The CDR3 has 13 residues. V shed 0 bases and J shed 1 base, with 3 bases lying between them. CDR3 sequence: CASSLSRNTEAFF. DNA of the CDR3: TGTGCCAGCAGTTTATCGAGGAACACTGAAGCTTTCTTT.

This sequence joins TRBV7-2 and TRBJ2-1; 10 bases line up with TRBD2. The CDR3 sequence is 16 residues long. Germline V gives CDR1 SGHTA, CDR2 FQGNSA. The J segment lost 6 bases and the V segment lost 0 bases, leaving 5 bases of the junction unmatched. The CDR3 region has the DNA TGTGCCAGCAGCTTAGCGATGGCTAGCGGGAGCAATGAGCAGTTCTTC. Translating it yields CASSLAMASGSNEQFF.

V and J are TRBV7-2 and TRBJ1-2, with D unclear. The germline V gene encodes CDR1 SGHTA and CDR2 FQGNSA. CDR3 length: 13 amino acids. Trimming took off 5 bases at V and 2 bases at J, with 9 bases between the two ends. Here the CDR3 DNA reads TGTGCCAGCAGCCCGGACGCCAACTATGGCTACACCTTC. Its protein product is CASSPDANYGYTF.

The chain uses TRBV28 and TRBJ2-7; D is uncertain. The CDR3 sequence is 13 residues long. Per germline, CDR1 MDHEN and CDR2 SYDVKM. Trimming cost V 4 bases and J 1 base, with 8 bases left between them. DNA of the CDR3: TGTGCCAGCAGTTCTCCCCTATCCTACGAGCAGTACTTC. It encodes CASSSPLSYEQYF.

The chain is built from TRBV18 and TRBJ1-2; no definite D call. This CDR3 has 15 residues. V lost 0 bases to trimming and J lost 0 bases, with 8 bases between them. CDR1 and CDR2 (germline): KGHSH, LQKENI. Here the CDR3 reads CASSPPSAPNYGYTF. The CDR3 bases are TGTGCCAGCTCACCACCGTCAGCGCCTAACTATGGCTACACCTTC. Full variable domain (remainder filled in from reference TRBV18 and TRBJ1-2): NAGVMQNPRHLVRRRGQEARLRCSPMKGHSHVYWYRQLPEEGLKFMVYLQKENIIDESGMPKERFSAEFPKEGPSILRIQQVVRGDSAAYFCASSPPSAPNYGYTFGSGTRLTVV.

This clone was seen once. V gene TRBV11-2 combines with J gene TRBJ2-7; D is unresolved. Trimming took off 1 base at V and 2 bases at J, with 12 bases between the two ends. Per germline, CDR1 SGHAT and CDR2 FQNNGV. The CDR3 loop spans 15 amino acids. The DNA for the CDR3 is TGTGCCAGCAGCTTAGTATCCCAGCCAACCTACGAGCAGTACTTC. Protein product: CASSLVSQPTYEQYF.

The CDR3 DNA reads as TGTGCCGCAGTACATTGGGTTCAGCCCCAGCATTTT. Translation: CAAVHWVQPQHF. This sequence joins TRBV21-1 and TRBJ1-5. TRBV21-1 is listed as a pseudogene. The CDR3 sequence is 12 residues long.

The genes are TRBV4-3 and TRBJ2-1; 8 nucleotides line up with TRBD2. The CDR3 runs to 17 residues. CDR1 and CDR2 (germline): LGHNA, YSLEER. V was pared by 2 bases and J by 0 bases, with 6 bases of the junction left unmatched. CDR3 bases: TGCGCCAGCAGCCAATTGGCAAGCGGGGGCTCCTACAATGAGCAGTTCTTC. It is translated as CASSQLASGGSYNEQFF.

The chain combines TRBV7-9 with TRBJ2-3; 9 bases are shared with TRBD2. CDR1 is SEHNR and CDR2 is FQNEAQ in the germline V gene (reference sequence). CDR3 size: 16 residues. The V segment lost 0 bases and the J segment 3 bases; nucleotides outside the gene matches: 4. For the CDR3, the DNA is TGTGCCAGCAGCTTAGCGCGGGGGGGGAAGACAGATACGCAGTATTTT. Protein: CASSLARGGKTDTQYF.